The TCR beta chain under discussion was sequenced for a study of cytomegalovirus exposure and HLA in healthy donors. Sequenced by immunoSEQ multiplex PCR; TCRdb stores in-frame clones only, minus some. Here the sample spans 240,000 or so clones, 75% to 90% being singletons. Findings and limits, study-wide: According to a subsequent analysis, TCR clusters identified in the first cohort showed a tendency to co-occur across the 110 or so validation repertoires. In vitro assays verified that a few CMV-associated chains recognized CMV antigens specifically. The study listed under 200 cytomegalovirus-associated TCR beta chains. Whilst most TCR sequences proved rare, a subset of public TCRs occurred across many donors.

The CDR3 runs to 18 residues. From germline, CDR1 is MGHRA and CDR2 YSYEKL. V was pared by 0 bases and J by 8 bases, with 10 bases of the junction left unmatched. As regards this clone: Its antigen is currently unknown.

This receptor was obtained from a woman in her twenties or thirties in good health and CMV-seropositive. V gene TRBV4-1 combines with J gene TRBJ2-1; TRBD2 agrees at 13 bases. The specimen sequenced was PBMCs. The DNA for the CDR3 is TGCGCCAGCAGCCAAGAGGAACTAGCGGGAGGGTTATTGGATGAGCAGTTCTTC. It encodes CASSQEELAGGLLDEQFF.